Listed here is a single TCR beta chain. The antigen it recognizes is unknown. The record has no base qualities; no much larger clone is one base away. This specimen comes from a study of Graves' ophthalmopathy and Graves' hyperthyroidism (dated by TCRdb to 2017 to 2018). Looking at the study overall: Hyperthyroidism was defined as stable when no progression to ophthalmopathy occurred within 18 months of follow-up. TCR beta repertoire signatures were used to distinguish Graves' ophthalmopathy from Graves' hyperthyroidism and to predict progression to ophthalmopathy. Following sampling, methimazole starting at 30 mg daily was administered to hyperthyroidism patients, and high-dose intravenous methylprednisolone was administered to ophthalmopathy patients. In total, approximately 140 blood samples were TCR-sequenced: under 45 ophthalmopathy, some 75 hyperthyroidism and 17 hyperthyroidism-to-ophthalmopathy patients. In several hyperthyroidism patients, the T-cell repertoire of thyroid tissue was compared with the T-cell repertoire of blood. To explore V-J signatures that separate ophthalmopathy from hyperthyroidism, a discovery set of around 97 patients was enrolled, consisting of 43 with ophthalmopathy and under 65 with stable hyperthyroidism. An independent validation cohort was composed of some 19 hyperthyroidism patients and around 16 patients who later progressed from hyperthyroidism to ophthalmopathy.

The hyperthyroidism patients were 18 to 65 years old and newly diagnosed, with a disease duration of less than 2 months. Patients with other autoimmune diseases, uncontrolled infections, pregnancy or lactation were excluded. Diagnosis was based on clinical symptoms, serum thyroxine, TRAb, thyroid ultrasound and orbital computed tomography. Total RNA was extracted using Trizol reagent, and RNA quality was checked on an Agilent 2100 Bioanalyzer. For repertoire sequencing, the TCR beta CDR3 regions were amplified from RNA transcripts. HTBI primers and the Qiagen OneStep RT-PCR kit were used in a first-round RT-PCR, which was followed by a second-round multiplex PCR, size selection and purification. Libraries were sequenced on an Illumina HiSeq2000 using paired-end 100 bp reads. The paper's processing steps were these. Reads were processed with SOAPnuke, discarding reads with adapters, uncalled bases, mean Phred below 15, or no exact constant-primer or identifier match. High-quality paired reads were merged with COPE v1.2.5. Each unique nucleotide sequence was treated as a clonotype, and MiTCR v1.1 was used to align the clonotypes to the IMGT TRB V, D and J references. Analysis was restricted to V-J combinations with a frequency above 0.0001, which covered roughly 99% of repertoires. For each V-J combination, a TCR clonal expansion and chaos score was defined as F50 clonal expansion divided by the chaos observed in the TCRdist matrix. Welch's t-statistics and random forest were used to reduce the features to 10 to 15 V-J combinations, which were then used as input to a naive Bayes classifier. The similarity between thyroid and blood repertoires was quantified using the Morisita-Horn index. The raw public reads went through TCRdb reprocessing: fastp at Q25, MiXCR clone calling, in-frame beta chains kept. For every CDR3 protein sequence, its rows merge into one entry that carries the most common genes and DNA. These V and J calls derive from TCRdb rather than the authors' analysis. The sample table records roughly 1.1 million distinct CDR3 sequences; 35% to 40% of these occur just once. The biggest ten clones account for 8.5% to 14% of the sample.

General study outcomes and caveats: In validation, the model predicted ophthalmopathy progression with more than 55% sensitivity and approximately 78% specificity; roughly eleven predicted patients were CT-confirmed with GO in a median of 6.5 months. Most expanded thyroid clonotypes with a frequency above 0.001 also appeared in blood, which suggests that blood repertoires may reflect the immune response in the thyroid. The 13-signature model separated ophthalmopathy from stable hyperthyroidism with around 90% sensitivity and about 81% specificity in cross-validation, and 80%/75% in the test set. Sample size was not predetermined statistically, and investigators were not blinded to group allocation.

Counted from cysteine to phenylalanine, this CDR3 has 19 amino acids. This entry keeps only the CDR3 DNA: 57 bases, framed from base 1. V is clipped by 5 bases and J by 0 bases, and the sequence between their germline boundaries is 20 bases long. For CDR1 and CDR2, the germline V gene (reference sequence) lists LNHNV and YYDKDF. The sequencing input was peripheral blood or thyroid tissue (not recorded which). This clonotype was obtained from an adult man with Graves' hyperthyroidism. The receptor chain draws on TRBV15 and TRBJ2-6; no confident D gene assignment can be made. CDR3 protein: CATSARLDGVSSGANVLTF. The DNA reads as follows: TGTGCCACCAGCGCCAGGTTAGATGGGGTCTCCTCTGGGGCCAACGTCCTGACTTTC.